The clone carrying this TCR beta chain was detected many times. This sample is drawn from a study of beta chain features in type 1 diabetes. About the study: All samples yielded roughly 110 million examined sorted cells.

As every portion of the isolated RNA was reverse transcribed, the sequencing read expressed TCRB transcripts. Only in-frame clones appear in the TCRdb table, and some are missing; sequencing was by immunoSEQ multiplex PCR. The table records about 320,000 clones, around 15% of them present only once. The CDR3 totals 12 residues. V lost 1 base and J 4 bases, leaving 5 bases between the germline ends. CDR1 and CDR2 (germline): SGHVS, FQNEAQ. Sequencing was done on a sample of central memory CD4+ T cells from blood. The origin of this receptor is a man younger than 45 in good health. This chain links TRBV7-8 with TRBJ2-7, with D unclear. The CDR3 sequence is CASSLVLYEQYF. The CDR3 bases are TGTGCCAGCAGCTTAGTTCTTTACGAGCAGTACTTC. Full variable domain (remainder filled in from reference TRBV7-8 and TRBJ2-7): GAGVSQSPRYKVAKRGQDVALRCDPISGHVSLFWYQQALGQGPEFLTYFQNEAQLDKSGLPSDRFFAERPEGSVSTLKIQRTQQEDSAVYLCASSLVLYEQYFGPGTRLTVT.